Below, one T cell receptor (beta chain) is given with its context. After removal of 3 bases from V and 10 bases from J, the junction contained 3 bases not matched to a gene. The CDR3 runs to 15 residues. Germline CDR1 and CDR2: SGHTA and FQGTGA. This sample stems from a study of cytomegalovirus exposure and HLA in healthy donors. The PCR employed 60 Vbeta primers together with 13 Jbeta primers. TCRdb's copy holds only in-frame clones and misses some; the assay was immunoSEQ multiplex PCR. The data show 99,000 or so clones, 78% seen once. This clonotype originated in a woman between 40 and 55 years old in good health and CMV-seronegative. Sequencing was carried out using PBMCs. The chain combines TRBV7-3 with TRBJ2-1, with 16 positions matching TRBD2. The CDR3 DNA reads TGTGCCAGCAGCTTTCGGGGACTAGCGGGGGGGGAGCAGTTCTTC. It translates to CASSFRGLAGGEQFF.